Shown below are 9 T cell receptor beta chains from a single sample sequenced in a study of blood T cell repertoires in COVID-19. The method was immunoSEQ multiplex PCR; TCRdb's version includes in-frame clones alone and lacks a portion of them. The sample holds 200,000 to 250,000 clones, roughly 88% seen once. Sequenced material: peripheral blood. The origin of the receptors is a man at least 80 years old with acute or convalescent COVID-19.

The chain combines TRBV5-1 with TRBJ2-2; D may be TRBD2 (6 bases). The CDR3 consists of 16 residues. Trimming removed 0 bases from V and 5 bases from J, with 14 bases in between. Germline V gives CDR1 SGHRS, CDR2 YFSETQ. The CDR3 sequence is CASSLDGSGPTGELFF. The DNA for the CDR3 is TGCGCCAGCAGCTTGGATGGTAGCGGACCTACCGGGGAGCTGTTTTTT.

The J gene is TRBJ1-2, the V gene TRBV6-5; 9 bases are a match to TRBD1. This CDR3 contains 14 residues. After removal of 5 bases from V and 4 bases from J, the junction contained 5 bases not matched to a gene. CDR1 is MNHEY and CDR2 is SVGAGI in the germline V gene. The CDR3 region has the DNA TGTGCCAGCAGTCGGGACAGGGTATCCTATGGCTACACCTTC. Protein product: CASSRDRVSYGYTF.

This chain joins TRBV19 and TRBJ1-5, with TRBD1 identical over 7 bases. The CDR3 runs to 15 residues. Germline lookup yields CDR1 LNHDA and CDR2 SQIVND (reference sequence). V dropped 4 bases and J dropped 4; count of bases not matched to a gene: 7. In DNA form, the CDR3 reads TGTGCCAGTAGTACGAGACAGGGCCCTAATCAGCCCCAGCATTTT. Translation gives CASSTRQGPNQPQHF.

The table lists this clone with a count of one. The chain joins TRBV7-3 to TRBJ2-1; 10 positions match TRBD2. Germline lookup yields CDR1 SGHTA and CDR2 FQGTGA. CDR3 size: 14 residues. J gave up 7 bases and V 5 bases, and 5 bases lay outside the gene matches. The CDR3 is CASSTGLADNEQFF. CDR3 DNA sequence: TGTGCCAGCAGCACCGGACTAGCGGATAATGAGCAGTTCTTC.

The rearrangement joins TRBV25-1 to TRBJ1-1; D perhaps matches TRBD1 (6 bases). V was shortened by 4 bases and J by 1 base, with 10 bases between the two germline ends. The CDR3 has 14 residues. CDR1 and CDR2 (germline): MGHDK, SYGVNS. In DNA, the CDR3 is TGTGCCAGCAGTGCAACAGGGACGAACACTGAAGCTTTCTTT. Its translation is CASSATGTNTEAFF.

About this clone: At the DNA level, this CDR3 is encoded by other sequences in the same sample as well. The rearrangement joins TRBV19 to TRBJ2-2; no clear D gene. Germline values: CDR1 LNHDA, CDR2 SQIVND (reference sequence). With 5 bases removed from V and 0 bases from J, the gap between germline ends came to 4 bases. The CDR3 is 13 amino acids. CDR3 residues: CASSPANTGELFF. The CDR3 region has the DNA TGTGCCAGTAGTCCCGCGAACACCGGGGAGCTGTTTTTT.

The V gene is TRBV6-1, the J gene TRBJ2-7; tentatively, D is TRBD1 (5 bases). The CDR3 spans 14 residues. Germline CDR1 reads MNHNS; CDR2 reads SASEGT. Trimming cost V 1 base and J 0 bases, with 7 bases left between them. The CDR3 DNA reads as TGTGCCAGCAGTGAAGTCAGGGCCTCCTACGAGCAGTACTTC. Residues: CASSEVRASYEQYF.

This clone was found once. This chain joins TRBV11-1 and TRBJ2-1; TRBD1 is a possible D gene (6 bases). V lost 5 bases and J lost 4, with 15 bases in between. Germline V gives CDR1 SGHAT, CDR2 FQDESV (reference sequence). The CDR3 extends over 15 amino acids. CDR3 nucleotides: TGTGCCAGCAGCCCAAAAGCCGGGACATACAATGAGCAGTTCTTC. Amino acid sequence: CASSPKAGTYNEQFF.

This chain connects TRBV18 to TRBJ2-1, with 14 bases aligning to TRBD2. The CDR3 totals 15 residues. Trimming removed 4 bases from V and 10 bases from J; junction bases left unmatched: 6. CDR1 is KGHSH, CDR2 LQKENI, per germline. CDR3 DNA: TGTGCCAGCTCACAACCCGGGACTAGCGGGAGAGAGCAGTTCTTC. Residues: CASSQPGTSGREQFF.